The next 15 T cell receptor beta chains were all read from a single sample in a study of T cells after yellow fever vaccination. Each CDR3 protein gets one entry after TCRdb re-called the 5' RACE reads with MiXCR. The sample consists of 120,000 or so distinct CDR3 sequences, about 8.4% of them appearing once. The material sequenced was CD8+ T cells sorted from PBMCs, taken on the day of the yellow fever booster vaccination. All receptors derive from a young man who received the YFV17D yellow fever vaccine.

CDR3: CASRPQGVNSPLHF. The CDR3 DNA reads as TGTGCCAGCAGACCACAGGGGGTTAATTCACCCCTCCACTTT. This chain joins TRBV7-9 and TRBJ1-6, with 8 bases fitting TRBD1. Per germline, CDR1 SEHNR and CDR2 FQNEAQ (reference sequence). After removal of 6 bases from V and 6 bases from J, the junction contained 4 bases not matched to a gene. The CDR3 spans 14 residues.

This clonotype was detected a few times. CDR3 DNA sequence: TGTGCCAGCAGCCAAGGTAACGGCCTGATCACAGATACGCAGTATTTT. Translated, it gives CASSQGNGLITDTQYF. The chain recombines TRBV14 with TRBJ2-3; D not resolved. In germline, CDR1 is SGHDN, CDR2 FVKESK. Trimming removed 1 base from V and 2 bases from J, with 13 bases in between. The CDR3 spans 16 residues.

This clonotype was found many times. V gene TRBV6-6 combines with J gene TRBJ2-2, with D possibly being TRBD2 (5 bases). V gave up 6 bases and J gave up 1 base, with 9 bases separating them. Germline assignment: CDR1 MNHNY and CDR2 SVGAGI (reference sequence). CDR3 length: 14 amino acids. CDR3 region: CASRGSVNTGELFF. CDR3 nucleotides: TGTGCCAGCAGGGGTAGCGTGAACACCGGGGAGCTGTTTTTT.

The gene calls are TRBV7-9 and TRBJ1-1; no reliable D call. Trimming removed 1 base at V and 5 bases at J, with 11 bases between. The CDR3 totals 14 residues. CDR1 is SEHNR, CDR2 FQNEAQ, per germline (reference sequence). The CDR3 sequence is CASSLVRGMTEAFF. As DNA, the CDR3 is TGTGCCAGCAGCTTAGTGCGGGGTATGACTGAAGCTTTCTTT.

The J gene is TRBJ1-4, the V gene TRBV7-9; D remains ambiguous. Germline CDR1 SEHNR, CDR2 FQNEAQ (reference sequence). Trimming shortened V by 5 bases and J by 7 bases, and 8 bases separated the two germline ends. This CDR3 has 12 amino acids. The CDR3 is CASSLGIEKLFF. In DNA, the CDR3 is TGTGCCAGCAGCCTAGGGATTGAAAAACTGTTTTTT.

This clonotype showed up just a few times. The V and J genes are TRBV9 and TRBJ1-1; the D is unclear. CDR3 length equals 15 residues. Between the trimmed V and J ends, which lost 0 bases and 2 bases, there was a span of 11 bases. The germline V gene encodes CDR1 SGDLS and CDR2 YYNGEE. The CDR3 sequence: CASSVGRLANTEAFF. The CDR3 coding sequence is TGTGCCAGCAGCGTAGGGAGGTTGGCTAACACTGAAGCTTTCTTT.

The chain recombines TRBV28 with TRBJ2-7, with TRBD1 matching over 9 bases. The CDR3 has 17 residues. Germline lookup yields CDR1 MDHEN and CDR2 SYDVKM. V gave up 6 bases and J gave up 3 bases; unmatched junction bases: 15. CDR3 in DNA: TGTGCCAGCAGCACCACCTTGATCCGGGACAGGGTCTACGAGCAGTACTTC. It translates to CASSTTLIRDRVYEQYF. Full variable domain (remainder filled in from reference TRBV28 and TRBJ2-7): DVKVTQSSRYLVKRTGEKVFLECVQDMDHENMFWYRQDPGLGLRLIYFSYDVKMKEKGDIPEGYSVSREKKERFSLILESASTNQTSMYLCASSTTLIRDRVYEQYFGPGTRLTVT.

V gene TRBV29-1 combines with J gene TRBJ2-1; D gene unclear. Germline V CDR1 and CDR2: SQVTM, ANQGSEA. The CDR3 runs to 12 residues. Trimming took 7 bases from V and 7 from J, leaving 14 bases between them. CDR3 amino acids: CSGWVGTNEQFF. In DNA, the CDR3 is TGCAGCGGGTGGGTTGGCACGAATGAGCAGTTCTTC.

The chain is built from TRBV7-3 and TRBJ2-1, with D possibly matching TRBD2 (6 bases). The germline V gene encodes CDR1 SGHTA and CDR2 FQGTGA. V was pared by 4 bases and J by 2 bases, with 12 bases between. There are 15 residues in the CDR3. The CDR3 region is CASSSAGWAYNEQFF. CDR3 nucleotide sequence: TGTGCCAGCAGCTCCGCGGGGTGGGCCTACAATGAGCAGTTCTTC.

The J gene is TRBJ1-1, the V gene TRBV24-1; unclear D gene. The germline V gene encodes CDR1 KGHDR and CDR2 SFDVKD. Trimming removed 4 bases at V and 0 bases at J, with 17 bases between. CDR3 length equals 17 residues. As DNA, the CDR3 is TGTGCCACCAGTGACCAGGTGAGGGTACTATTGAACACTGAAGCTTTCTTT. Translating it yields CATSDQVRVLLNTEAFF.

The gene calls are TRBV6-5 and TRBJ2-2, with TRBD2 identical over 12 bases. This CDR3 has 15 amino acids. The germline V gene has CDR1 MNHEY and CDR2 SVGAGI. Germline trimming cut 2 bases from V and 5 bases from J; bases unmatched to any gene: 0. The CDR3 here is CASSYTSGGTGELFF. CDR3 in DNA: TGTGCCAGCAGTTACACTAGCGGGGGGACCGGGGAGCTGTTTTTT.

The genes are TRBV6-5 and TRBJ2-5; TRBD2 might be the D (6 bases). Germline V gives CDR1 MNHEY, CDR2 SVGAGI. Between the trimmed V and J ends, which lost 8 bases and 2 bases, there was a span of 12 bases. The CDR3 sequence is 13 residues long. CDR3 in DNA: TGTGCCAGCGGCCGGGACTCACAAGAGACCCAGTACTTC. It specifies CASGRDSQETQYF.

This clonotype was detected a few times. The rearrangement uses TRBV4-1 and TRBJ2-2, with D hard to call. The CDR3 runs 14 residues. Germline values: CDR1 MGHRA, CDR2 YSYEKL. Trimming stripped 1 base from V and 3 bases from J, with 6 bases between. Written as DNA, the CDR3 is TGCGCCAGCAGCCAAGGTTATTACACCGGGGAGCTGTTTTTT. This sequence encodes CASSQGYYTGELFF.

V usage is TRBV13 and J usage is TRBJ2-5, with 7 nucleotides matching TRBD2. J gave up 3 bases and V 5 bases, and 6 bases lay outside the gene matches. Germline lookup yields CDR1 PRHDT and CDR2 FYEKMQ (reference sequence). This CDR3 spans 14 amino acids. CDR3 sequence: CASSRGLAEETQYF. CDR3 nucleotide sequence: TGTGCCAGCAGCCGCGGGCTAGCGGAAGAGACCCAGTACTTC.

The chain has TRBV5-1 and TRBJ2-2, with 10 bases that match TRBD1. V dropped 2 bases and J dropped 4; count of bases not matched to a gene: 5. This CDR3 has 16 residues. Germline V gene lookup returns CDR1 SGHRS and CDR2 YFSETQ. This CDR3 is CASSFRGTGVTGELFF. The CDR3 DNA is TGCGCCAGCAGCTTTCGCGGGACAGGGGTCACCGGGGAGCTGTTTTTT.